This note documents a single T cell receptor beta chain sequence. Its antigen is as yet unknown. The data were taken from a study of shared clonotypes between healthy human individuals. Deep-level assay runs were performed. Assay used: immunoSEQ multiplex PCR; TCRdb lists only in-frame clones, some missing. Of about 1 million clones in the sample, 75% were seen once. CDR1 LNHNV and CDR2 YYDKDF come from the germline V gene (reference sequence). V lost 0 bases, J lost 5 bases, and 12 bases stayed unmatched. CDR3 length: 18 amino acids. Findings and caveats of the study: Naive subsets, compared against memory subsets, generally had larger estimated richness values.

Sample: memory CD4+ T cells sorted from blood. Regarding subset: CD45RA-negative fraction. The receptor was derived from a man between 18 and 35 years old in good health. V gene TRBV15 combines with J gene TRBJ1-4; 7 bases are shared with TRBD1. Here the CDR3 DNA reads TGTGCCACCAGCAGAGATTACGGGCTGGGGACAGAGAATGAAAAACTGTTTTTT. It is translated as CATSRDYGLGTENEKLFF.